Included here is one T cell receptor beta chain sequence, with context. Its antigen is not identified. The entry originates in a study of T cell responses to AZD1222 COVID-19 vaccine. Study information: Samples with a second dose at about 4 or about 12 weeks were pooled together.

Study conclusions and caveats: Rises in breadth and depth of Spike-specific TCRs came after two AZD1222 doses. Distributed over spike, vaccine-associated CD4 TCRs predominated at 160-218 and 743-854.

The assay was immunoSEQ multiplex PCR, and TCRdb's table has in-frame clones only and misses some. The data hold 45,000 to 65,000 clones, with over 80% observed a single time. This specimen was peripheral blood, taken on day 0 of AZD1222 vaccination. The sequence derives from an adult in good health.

The CDR3 region has the DNA TGCGCCAGCAGCCAAGAAGACAGGGGAGGATATGGCTACACCTTC. This codes for CASSQEDRGGYGYTF. J is TRBJ1-2 and V is TRBV4-3; TRBD1 aligns across 8 bases. V was clipped by 0 bases and J by 5 bases; unmatched bases: 5. CDR3 length equals 15 residues. Looked up from germline, CDR1 is LGHNA and CDR2 is YSLEER.